These 30 T cell receptor beta chains share one sample of origin, sequenced in a study of OX40 agonist ivuxolimab in advanced cancers. Libraries were prepared by immunoSEQ multiplex PCR; TCRdb keeps only in-frame clonotypes and omits some of them. The table includes 62,000 or so clones, approximately 89% detected once. The specimen comprised CD4+ or CD8+ T cells sorted from blood, sampled in a trial of the OX40 agonist ivuxolimab. These TCRs come from an adult with an advanced solid tumor such as melanoma, head and neck, liver or kidney cancer.

The gene calls are TRBV2 and TRBJ2-5; 10 bases agree with TRBD1. CDR1 and CDR2 (germline): SNHLY, FYNNEI. V shed 7 bases and J 5 bases; nucleotides not matched to a gene: 4. This CDR3 has 13 amino acids. DNA of the CDR3: TGTGCCAGCAATCGGGACAGGGGTGAGACCCAGTACTTC. Protein: CASNRDRGETQYF.

The rearrangement joins TRBV19 to TRBJ2-3, with D perhaps TRBD1 (5 bases). The CDR3 contains 15 residues. V was shortened by 3 bases and J by 4 bases, with 14 bases between the two germline ends. Germline V gene lookup returns CDR1 LNHDA and CDR2 SQIVND (reference sequence). CDR3 bases: TGTGCCAGTAGTATCCGGTCAGGGCCGGCAGATACGCAGTATTTT. Translation: CASSIRSGPADTQYF. Based on the CDR3 plus reference TRBV19 and TRBJ2-3, the full variable domain is DGGITQSPKYLFRKEGQNVTLSCEQNLNHDAMYWYRQDPGQGLRLIYYSQIVNDFQKGDIAEGYSVSREKKESFPLTVTSAQKNPTAFYLCASSIRSGPADTQYFGPGTRLTVL.

J is TRBJ2-1 and V is TRBV19; TRBD2 is a possible D gene (6 bases). The V gene lost 2 bases and the J gene lost 1 base, with 12 bases spanning the gap. CDR1 is LNHDA, CDR2 SQIVND, per germline (reference sequence). This CDR3 has 16 amino acids. Here the CDR3 reads CASSISGLASYNEQFF. The CDR3 DNA reads TGTGCCAGTAGTATATCGGGCCTAGCGTCCTACAATGAGCAGTTCTTC.

The chain joins TRBV19 to TRBJ2-7; 10 bases match TRBD1. CDR1 LNHDA and CDR2 SQIVND come from the germline V gene (reference sequence). The V segment lost 5 bases and the J segment 4 bases; nucleotides outside the gene matches: 5. This CDR3 has 14 residues. In nucleotides, the CDR3 is TGTGCCAGTAGTCGCGGGACAGGGGCGTACGAGCAGTACTTC. As protein: CASSRGTGAYEQYF.

The rearrangement uses TRBV28 and TRBJ2-5; possible D gene TRBD2, 6 bases. Germline CDR1 MDHEN, CDR2 SYDVKM. V was shortened by 3 bases and J by 1 base, with 21 bases between the two germline ends. CDR3 length equals 18 residues. The CDR3 DNA follows: TGTGCCAGCAGTTTGAGTCGGGGGTTGGGCAGCCTCCAAGAGACCCAGTACTTC. This gives the protein CASSLSRGLGSLQETQYF.

The V and J genes are TRBV7-9 and TRBJ1-1; 7 nucleotides agree with TRBD1. Germline V gene lookup returns CDR1 SEHNR and CDR2 FQNEAQ (reference sequence). V gave up 0 bases and J gave up 6 bases; unmatched junction bases: 10. CDR3 length: 16 amino acids. CDR3 sequence reads: CASSLALDRVGAEAFF. CDR3 bases: TGTGCCAGCAGCTTAGCGCTTGACAGGGTTGGCGCTGAAGCTTTCTTT. Complete variable domain (other parts from reference TRBV7-9 and TRBJ1-1): DTGVSQNPRHKITKRGQNVTFRCDPISEHNRLYWYRQTLGQGPEFLTYFQNEAQLEKSRLLSDRFSAERPKGSFSTLEIQRTEQGDSAMYLCASSLALDRVGAEAFFGQGTRLTVV.

The chain uses TRBV5-1 and TRBJ2-3; TRBD2 agrees at 10 bases. Germline CDR1 and CDR2: SGHRS and YFSETQ. The CDR3 runs 16 residues. V dropped 4 bases and J dropped 0; count of bases not matched to a gene: 5. The CDR3 here is CASSLAGASSTDTQYF. In DNA, the CDR3 is TGCGCCAGCAGCCTAGCGGGGGCCTCTAGCACAGATACGCAGTATTTT.

The chain has TRBV11-2 and TRBJ1-2; D unclear. Germline loops: CDR1 SGHAT, CDR2 FQNNGV. Trimming removed 2 bases at V and 1 base at J, with 8 bases between. The CDR3 covers 14 residues. The CDR3: CASSLSTDNYGYTF. DNA of the CDR3: TGTGCCAGCAGCTTATCAACCGATAACTATGGCTACACCTTC.

The chain carries TRBV7-2 and TRBJ1-1, with D unresolved. From germline, CDR1 is SGHTA and CDR2 FQGNSA. The V end was cut by 4 bases, the J end by 1 base, with 10 bases between. The CDR3 runs 14 residues. Here the CDR3 reads CASSSSWRNTEAFF. DNA of the CDR3: TGTGCCAGCAGCTCTAGTTGGCGGAACACTGAAGCTTTCTTT. The variable domain in full, with the rest retrieved from reference TRBV7-2 and TRBJ1-1, is GAGVSQSPSNKVTEKGKDVELRCDPISGHTALYWYRQSLGQGLEFLIYFQGNSAPDKSGLPSDRFSAERTGGSVSTLTIQRTQQEDSAVYLCASSSSWRNTEAFFGQGTRLTVV.

The V gene is TRBV6-5, the J gene TRBJ1-6, with no clear D. The CDR3 has 14 residues. The germline gives CDR1 MNHEY, CDR2 SVGAGI. V shed 10 bases and J shed 0 bases, with 10 bases lying between them. CDR3 protein: CATSTGSYNSPLHF. Written as DNA, the CDR3 is TGTGCCACCTCAACGGGCTCCTATAATTCACCCCTCCACTTT.

This clone came up once. CDR3 DNA: TGTGCCAGCAGCCTGCCGGACGTTGGAAACACCATATATTTT. This translates into CASSLPDVGNTIYF. The genes are TRBV6-6 and TRBJ1-3; D not certain. The CDR3 has 14 residues. Germline V gene data show CDR1 as MNHNY and CDR2 as SVGAGI (reference sequence). V shed 6 bases and J shed 3 bases, with 12 bases lying between them.

This clone has a handful of counts. This rearrangement joins TRBV7-9 to TRBJ2-2, with a weak D call TRBD2 (6 bases). Germline V gives CDR1 SEHNR, CDR2 FQNEAQ (reference sequence). The CDR3 contains 17 residues. Between the trimmed V and J ends, which lost 3 bases and 1 base, there was a span of 15 bases. CDR3 nucleotides: TGTGCCAGCAGCTTGTCCGTACTAGCCAAGAACACCGGGGAGCTGTTTTTT. It translates to CASSLSVLAKNTGELFF.

This rearrangement joins TRBV11-3 to TRBJ2-2; TRBD1 agrees at 7 bases. Germline lookup yields CDR1 SGHNT and CDR2 YENEEA. The CDR3 loop spans 14 amino acids. Trimming cost V 8 bases and J 4 bases; bases outside gene matches: 7. The CDR3 bases are TGTGCCAGCTCAACAGGGGCAGGCACCGGGGAGCTGTTTTTT. This gives the protein CASSTGAGTGELFF.

This chain uses TRBV28 with TRBJ2-1, with D uncertain. V was trimmed by 3 bases and J by 6 bases, leaving 9 bases between them. CDR1 MDHEN and CDR2 SYDVKM come from the germline V gene. This CDR3 is built from 13 residues. CDR3 loop: CASSLGRGNEQFF. As DNA, the CDR3 is TGTGCCAGCAGTTTGGGCAGAGGCAATGAGCAGTTCTTC.

The genes are TRBV5-4 and TRBJ1-2; no firm D call. Germline loops: CDR1 SGHNT, CDR2 YYREEE (reference sequence). This CDR3 region has 14 residues. The V end was cut by 0 bases, the J end by 2 bases, with 8 bases between. This CDR3 reads CASSLETLNYGYTF. CDR3 bases: TGTGCCAGCAGCTTGGAGACACTGAACTATGGCTACACCTTC.

The rearrangement uses TRBV28 and TRBJ1-5; unclear D gene. The CDR3 contains 13 residues. Trimming removed 5 bases from V and 3 bases from J, with 8 bases in between. From germline, CDR1 is MDHEN and CDR2 SYDVKM. This CDR3 reads CASSPPDNQPQHF. Here the CDR3 DNA reads TGTGCCAGCAGTCCCCCCGACAATCAGCCCCAGCATTTT.

CDR3 bases: TGTGCCAGCAGCCCTGGACAGTTCACAGATACGCAGTATTTT. It encodes CASSPGQFTDTQYF. The chain combines TRBV11-2 with TRBJ2-3; the D gene is possibly TRBD1 (6 bases). V was pared by 5 bases and J by 2 bases, with 11 bases between. The germline V gene has CDR1 SGHAT and CDR2 FQNNGV. This CDR3 contains 14 residues.

J is TRBJ2-2 and V is TRBV6-1; D ambiguous. Germline V gene lookup returns CDR1 MNHNS and CDR2 SASEGT. V lost 7 bases and J 4 bases, leaving 13 bases between the germline ends. The CDR3 covers 14 residues. The CDR3 reads CASTYSDFTGELFF. CDR3 bases: TGTGCCAGCACCTACTCCGACTTCACCGGGGAGCTGTTTTTT.

V and J are TRBV18 and TRBJ2-7, with 7 bases matching TRBD1. Per the germline V gene, CDR1 is KGHSH and CDR2 is LQKENI. V trimming: 6 bases; J trimming: 3 bases; junction bases outside the gene matches: 11. The CDR3 has 15 amino acids. In DNA form, the CDR3 reads TGTGCCAGCTCCCGACAGGGATCGTCTATCTACGAGCAGTACTTC. Its protein product is CASSRQGSSIYEQYF.

This chain connects TRBV30 to TRBJ2-3; 7 bases align to TRBD1. CDR3 length: 13 amino acids. Germline V gene sequence: CDR1 GTSNPN, CDR2 SVGIG (reference sequence). The V gene end was trimmed by 5 bases and the J gene end by 6 bases; junction bases not matched to a gene: 8. CDR3 sequence: CAWAGGTGDTQYF. The CDR3 region has the DNA TGTGCCTGGGCAGGGGGAACGGGGGATACGCAGTATTTT.

The V and J genes are TRBV2 and TRBJ1-5, with no clear D. The V gene's germline CDR1 is SNHLY and CDR2 FYNNEI. Trimming shortened V by 4 bases and J by 4 bases, and 8 bases separated the two germline ends. CDR3 length: 13 residues. CDR3 coding DNA: TGTGCCAGCAGTGTGGATGGGAATCAGCCCCAGCATTTT. This translates into CASSVDGNQPQHF.

V gene TRBV18 combines with J gene TRBJ1-4; D unclear. Germline lookup yields CDR1 KGHSH and CDR2 LQKENI. The CDR3 contains 15 residues. Trimming removed 3 bases from V and 8 bases from J, with 16 bases in between. The CDR3 DNA is TGTGCCAGCTCACCTGGTCGTGGCAGTCAAGAAAAACTGTTTTTT. Encoded protein: CASSPGRGSQEKLFF.

This clone occurred a few times. V gene TRBV29-1 combines with J gene TRBJ2-3; TRBD2 agrees at 8 bases. The V segment lost 4 bases and the J segment 1 base; nucleotides outside the gene matches: 4. The germline V gene has CDR1 SQVTM and CDR2 ANQGSEA. The CDR3 extends over 14 amino acids. CDR3 nucleotide sequence: TGCAGCGTTGGGCTTAGCGGGGGCACAGATACGCAGTATTTT. Its protein is CSVGLSGGTDTQYF.

The chain uses TRBV11-3 and TRBJ2-3; D is perhaps TRBD1 or TRBD2 (7 bases each). The germline V and J ends were trimmed by 1 base and 1 base, with 21 bases remaining between them. Germline V lookup: CDR1 SGHNT, CDR2 YENEEA. The CDR3 contains 19 residues. The CDR3 loop reads CASSLGPRGRGSGTDTQYF. The CDR3 DNA is TGTGCCAGCAGCTTAGGCCCTAGGGGGCGCGGGAGCGGCACAGATACGCAGTATTTT.

The chain has TRBV4-3 and TRBJ2-7, with 7 bases identical to TRBD1. Trimming took 3 bases from V and 3 from J; bases not matched to a gene: 8. The CDR3 runs to 15 residues. CDR1 LGHNA and CDR2 YSLEER come from the germline V gene. CDR3 DNA: TGCGCCAGCAGCCAGCCCCAGGGACAGTTCTACGAGCAGTACTTC. It is translated as CASSQPQGQFYEQYF.

J is TRBJ1-4 and V is TRBV18; tentative D call: TRBD1 (5 bases). CDR3 length: 16 residues. V was pared by 3 bases and J by 0 bases, with 11 bases between. The germline V gene has CDR1 KGHSH and CDR2 LQKENI. CDR3 sequence (DNA): TGTGCCAGCTCACCTCCCGACAGCGCAACTAATGAAAAACTGTTTTTT. It yields the protein CASSPPDSATNEKLFF.

V and J are TRBV29-1 and TRBJ2-5; possible D gene TRBD1, 6 bases. Germline V gene sequence: CDR1 SQVTM, CDR2 ANQGSEA. V was cut by 7 bases and J by 4 bases, with 19 bases left in between. This CDR3 has 14 amino acids. For the CDR3, the DNA is TGCAGCGGACTTCGCGATCTAGGGGGAGAGACCCAGTACTTC. Translated: CSGLRDLGGETQYF.

The genes are TRBV27 and TRBJ2-3; D unclear. From germline, CDR1 is MNHEY and CDR2 SMNVEV (reference sequence). Trimming removed 2 bases from V and 7 bases from J, with 13 bases in between. This CDR3 spans 14 amino acids. The CDR3 coding sequence is TGTGCCAGCAGTTTAGGGTCAACGATGAATACGCAGTATTTT. Residues: CASSLGSTMNTQYF.

In this sample, this clone turned up once. This rearrangement joins TRBV25-1 to TRBJ1-2; 7 nucleotides match TRBD1. From germline, CDR1 is MGHDK and CDR2 SYGVNS. The CDR3 loop spans 15 amino acids. V lost 6 bases and J lost 6; bases outside the gene matches: 13. The CDR3 sequence is CASRETGDERDGYTF. In DNA, the CDR3 is TGTGCCAGCAGGGAAACAGGGGATGAAAGGGATGGCTACACCTTC.

This chain connects TRBV16 to TRBJ2-5; D gene unclear. Germline V gene lookup returns CDR1 KGHSY and CDR2 FQNENV. V dropped 2 bases and J dropped 4 bases, with 5 bases sitting between them. The CDR3 runs to 12 residues. CDR3 DNA: TGTGCCAGCAGCCAAGGAACAGAGACCCAGTACTTC. Protein: CASSQGTETQYF.